The 2 T cell receptor beta chains given below trace back to one sample, sequenced in a study of blood T cells in healthy people across ages (dated by TCRdb to the mid-2010s). Library creation used 5' RACE. The sequencer listed for this sample is Illumina HiSeq 2500. The second PCR ran for about 6 to 11 cycles and used a J-beta primer mix along with a sample-barcoded 5' primer. The raw public data were reprocessed by TCRdb itself: fastp quality trimming at Q25, MiXCR clonotype calling, in-frame beta chains only. Every CDR3 protein is listed once, alongside the most common genes and DNA of its rows. For this sample the table gives around 870,000 distinct CDR3 sequences, of which more than 25% were detected only once. Of the sample, approximately 15% falls within the top ten clones. The material sequenced was blood. The receptors shown here come from an elderly woman in good health.

This clonotype showed up many times. This rearrangement joins TRBV6-2 or TRBV6-3 to TRBJ2-7, with D maybe TRBD1 (6 bases). The germline V gene has CDR1 MNHEY and CDR2 SVGEGT. Trimming removed 2 bases from V and 3 bases from J, with 11 bases in between. CDR3 length: 14 residues. The chain's CDR3 is CASSYTRTDYEQYF. CDR3 in DNA: TGTGCCAGCAGTTACACCCGGACAGACTACGAGCAGTACTTC.

This clonotype was recorded at least ten times. This rearrangement joins TRBV6-6 to TRBJ1-1, with TRBD1 as a possible D gene (6 bases). V was shortened by 7 bases and J by 1 base, with 10 bases between the two germline ends. The CDR3 has 13 amino acids. CDR1 is MNHNY and CDR2 is SVGAGI in the germline V gene (reference sequence). The CDR3 DNA sequence: TGTGCCAGCATTCGAGGGGGGAACACTGAAGCTTTCTTT. The encoded protein is CASIRGGNTEAFF.